Many counts were recorded for the clone carrying this T cell receptor (beta chain). Its target is unknown. The record originates from a study of CD8 T cells in ankylosing spondylitis. Whole-study results and caveats: Blood of patients with ankylosing spondylitis appeared to be characterized by a TCR beta motif of several highly homologous variants.

Germline V gene sequence: CDR1 LNHDA, CDR2 SQIVND (reference sequence). V dropped 9 bases and J dropped 4 bases, with 15 bases sitting between them. The CDR3 consists of 13 residues. Molecular-barcoded quantitative 5'-RACE produced these TCR beta libraries. TCRdb independently ran MiXCR on the 5' RACE reads; one entry per CDR3 protein. The sample includes 240,000 or so distinct CDR3 sequences, 8.6% of them seen just once. The clonotype originates from a male donor with ankylosing spondylitis or in good health (not recorded which). Material for sequencing was blood, either unsorted or a sorted T cell fraction (not recorded which). This chain connects TRBV19 to TRBJ1-2; D gene uncertain. The CDR3 region has the DNA TGTGCCAGCTTTATTACGGGCCTCTATGGCTACACCTTC. Translating gives CASFITGLYGYTF.